This TCR beta chain was sequenced in a study of post-analysis software for immune sequencing data. Notes on the study in general: Several TRBV segments (TRBV5-6, TRBV5-1 and TRBV20-1 among them) occurred more frequently in patients than in controls.

TCR beta libraries were prepared from cDNA with unique molecular identifiers. TCRdb fed the PCR reads into MiXCR, producing one record per CDR3 protein. The sample holds 650,000 to 850,000 distinct CDR3 sequences; about 57% are singletons and the top ten take about 4.8%. V gave up 10 bases and J gave up 2 bases; unmatched junction bases: 9. Germline CDR1 ENHRY, CDR2 SYGVKD. CDR3 length: 15 amino acids. In regard to this clonotype: Its cognate antigen is unknown.

This TCR derives from a girl aged 5-17 years with multiple sclerosis. The sequenced sample consisted of blood. This chain joins TRBV10-3 and TRBJ2-3; 10 bases map to TRBD1. CDR3 protein: CATKRQGAYTDTQYF. In DNA form, the CDR3 reads TGTGCCACCAAAAGACAGGGGGCTTACACAGATACGCAGTATTTT.